Presented here are 21 T cell receptor beta chains from one specimen sequenced in a study of cytomegalovirus exposure and HLA in healthy donors. 60 Vbeta and 13 Jbeta primers were used in PCR. Some clones are missing from TCRdb's copy, which holds only in-frame ones; the method was immunoSEQ multiplex PCR. The table includes about 200,000 clones, roughly 80% detected once. Sequencing input: PBMCs. The receptors were gathered from a woman between 45 and 60 years old in good health and CMV-seropositive.

This clone was seen just once. The chain uses TRBV9 and TRBJ2-7, with D maybe TRBD2 (7 bases). The last part of the DNA fits TRBJ2-5 better; the J call may be wrong. This CDR3 has 13 residues. In germline, CDR1 is SGDLS, CDR2 YYNGEE. CDR3 amino acids: CASSVAGGETQYF. The CDR3 coding sequence is TGTGCCAGCAGCGTAGCGGGGGGCGAGACCCAGTACTTC.

The gene calls are TRBV11-2 and TRBJ2-2, with TRBD2 as a possible D gene (6 bases). The CDR3 spans 15 residues. Germline lookup yields CDR1 SGHAT and CDR2 FQNNGV. V lost 4 bases and J 4 bases, leaving 13 bases between the germline ends. Here the CDR3 DNA reads TGTGCCAGCAGCTCGGGGACTGTCACCACCGGGGAGCTGTTTTTT. Translated, it gives CASSSGTVTTGELFF.

This clone was recorded once. The chain recombines TRBV5-6 with TRBJ1-2, with D maybe TRBD1 (6 bases). The germline gives CDR1 SGHDT, CDR2 YYEEEE. The CDR3 spans 14 residues. V was cut by 6 bases and J by 6 bases, with 18 bases left in between. The CDR3 region is CASIGSDRRNGYTF. The CDR3 DNA sequence: TGTGCCAGCATCGGCTCAGACAGGAGAAATGGCTACACCTTC.

In nucleotides, the CDR3 is TGTGCCAGCAGTTTGAGTCAGCCGGGGGAAAAACTGTTTTTT. Translating it yields CASSLSQPGEKLFF. The chain is built from TRBV28 and TRBJ1-4; no definite D call. Trimming stripped 3 bases from V and 8 bases from J, with 13 bases between. The germline gives CDR1 MDHEN, CDR2 SYDVKM. The CDR3 runs 14 residues.

The rearrangement links TRBV19 to TRBJ2-3; D is unclear. Trimming removed 1 base at V and 3 bases at J, with 11 bases between. Germline CDR1 and CDR2: LNHDA and SQIVND (reference sequence). The CDR3 covers 15 residues. The CDR3 sequence: CASSIGRSQTDTQYF. CDR3 in DNA: TGTGCCAGTAGTATAGGTAGGAGCCAGACAGATACGCAGTATTTT.

The chain couples TRBV13 to TRBJ2-1, with 10 bases lining up with TRBD1. V lost 4 bases and J lost 2; bases outside the gene matches: 5. CDR1 is PRHDT and CDR2 is FYEKMQ in the germline V gene (reference sequence). The CDR3 length is 16 residues. For the CDR3, the DNA is TGTGCCAGCAGCTCCTCTGGGACAGGGGCCTACAATGAGCAGTTCTTC. This codes for CASSSSGTGAYNEQFF.

The V call is TRBV13, the J call TRBJ2-3; 8 bases align to TRBD1. Germline trimming cut 5 bases from V and 4 bases from J; bases unmatched to any gene: 14. Germline V gene lookup returns CDR1 PRHDT and CDR2 FYEKMQ (reference sequence). This CDR3 comprises 17 residues. Here the CDR3 reads CASSIQEDREVSDTQYF. The DNA for the CDR3 is TGTGCCAGCAGCATACAAGAGGACAGGGAAGTGTCAGATACGCAGTATTTT.

In its sample, this clone was seen a few times. V gene TRBV10-3 combines with J gene TRBJ2-3; 9 bases line up with TRBD1. V lost 10 bases to trimming and J lost 0 bases; unmatched junction nucleotides: 11. The CDR3 consists of 16 residues. Germline-derived CDR1 and CDR2 are ENHRY and SYGVKD. The CDR3 DNA is TGTGCCACGAACCCGGGGACAGGGAAGAGCACAGATACGCAGTATTTT. Translating gives CATNPGTGKSTDTQYF.

V and J are TRBV19 and TRBJ2-5, with D possibly matching TRBD1 (5 bases). Germline values: CDR1 LNHDA, CDR2 SQIVND (reference sequence). CDR3 size: 15 residues. The V and J ends lost 5 bases and 2 bases respectively, with 15 bases between them. CDR3 loop: CASSAYKGWQETQYF. CDR3 in DNA: TGTGCCAGTAGTGCCTACAAGGGGTGGCAAGAGACCCAGTACTTC.

This chain links TRBV6-7 with TRBJ1-5; D perhaps matches TRBD1 (6 bases). TRBV6-7 is sorted into the ORF group, with uncertain function. This CDR3 has 11 amino acids. Between the trimmed V and J ends, which lost 2 bases and 16 bases, there was a span of 12 bases. CDR3 DNA: TGTGCCAGCAGTTACGAACAGGGCGGACATTTT. Protein: CASSYEQGGHF.

The chain recombines TRBV15 with TRBJ2-1; 7 positions agree with TRBD2. With V trimmed by 4 bases and J by 2 bases, 11 bases remained unmatched. The CDR3 covers 17 residues. CDR1 LNHNV and CDR2 YYDKDF come from the germline V gene (reference sequence). The CDR3 sequence: CATSTLNQGGPYNEQFF. CDR3 sequence (DNA): TGTGCCACCAGCACCCTAAATCAGGGAGGGCCCTACAATGAGCAGTTCTTC.

The chain joins TRBV6-1 to TRBJ2-7, with TRBD1 matching 12 bases. The V segment lost 3 bases and the J segment 4 bases; nucleotides outside the gene matches: 19. The CDR3 length is 20 residues. The germline V gene has CDR1 MNHNS and CDR2 SASEGT. The CDR3 nucleotides read TGTGCCAGCAGTGAGGCGGCCTCCGGGACAGGGGGCGCGTTCCCATACGAGCAGTACTTC. As protein: CASSEAASGTGGAFPYEQYF.

Worth noting for this clone: One end of the junction varies from germline; a read error may be responsible. The V and J genes are TRBV28 and TRBJ2-7, with 7 bases fitting TRBD1. Germline CDR1 is MDHEN and CDR2 is SYDVKM. The CDR3 runs 12 residues. The CDR3 loop reads CAGSETGTEQYF. CDR3 DNA sequence: TGTGCCGGCAGTGAGACAGGGACCGAGCAGTACTTC.

V usage is TRBV5-5 and J usage is TRBJ2-7; tentatively, D is TRBD2 (6 bases). V lost 0 bases, J lost 2 bases, and 18 bases lay in between. The V gene's germline CDR1 is SGHKS and CDR2 YYEKEE (reference sequence). This CDR3 has 17 amino acids. CDR3 nucleotides: TGTGCCAGCAGCTTGGGACCCGGGACTCCATGGGCCTACGAGCAGTACTTC. Translating it yields CASSLGPGTPWAYEQYF.

This clone was detected a few times. The V gene is TRBV19, the J gene TRBJ2-7, with 7 bases that match TRBD2. The ends lost 8 bases at V and 2 bases at J; junction bases unmatched: 9. The CDR3 is made up of 14 amino acids. The germline V gene has CDR1 LNHDA and CDR2 SQIVND (reference sequence). CDR3 protein: CASCGGIRPYEQYF. CDR3 coding DNA: TGTGCCAGTTGCGGGGGAATCCGGCCCTACGAGCAGTACTTC.

This clone was picked up one time. The V call is TRBV5-4, the J call TRBJ2-5, with 7 nucleotides matching TRBD2. Germline trimming cut 4 bases from V and 1 base from J; bases unmatched to any gene: 4. The CDR3 is 14 residues long. Germline V lookup: CDR1 SGHNT, CDR2 YYREEE (reference sequence). The CDR3 region has the DNA TGTGCCAGCAGCGAGGGCGGGAGCCAAGAGACCCAGTACTTC. This translates into CASSEGGSQETQYF.

The V and J genes are TRBV5-1 and TRBJ1-1; D might be TRBD1 (5 bases). V was clipped by 4 bases and J by 2 bases, with 12 bases between them. The CDR3 is 14 residues long. Looked up from germline, CDR1 is SGHRS and CDR2 is YFSETQ. The CDR3 reads CASSPGGVNTEAFF. The CDR3 DNA follows: TGCGCCAGCAGCCCGGGGGGGGTAAACACTGAAGCTTTCTTT.

The rearrangement links TRBV9 to TRBJ2-2; the D gene is possibly TRBD1 (6 bases). The V gene lost 0 bases and the J gene lost 4 bases, with 10 bases spanning the gap. This CDR3 is built from 15 residues. Germline-derived CDR1 and CDR2 are SGDLS and YYNGEE. The CDR3 DNA sequence: TGTGCCAGCAGCGTAGACCAGGGGCGCACCGGGGAGCTGTTTTTT. Protein product: CASSVDQGRTGELFF.

The genes are TRBV27 and TRBJ1-5; TRBD1 agrees at 10 bases. Germline V gives CDR1 MNHEY, CDR2 SMNVEV (reference sequence). This CDR3 is built from 15 residues. Unmatched junction bases numbered 3, after V lost 6 bases and J lost 1 base. The CDR3: CASSSGQGSNQPQHF. The CDR3 DNA follows: TGTGCCAGCAGCTCGGGACAGGGGAGCAATCAGCCCCAGCATTTT.

This clone was found a few times. The CDR3 DNA reads TGTGCCAGTAGTTCCCGGACAGGGGCCCACGAGCAGTACTTC. Translation gives CASSSRTGAHEQYF. The chain combines TRBV19 with TRBJ2-7; 9 nucleotides match TRBD1. The CDR3 has 14 residues. With V trimmed by 5 bases and J by 5 bases, 7 bases remained unmatched. Germline values: CDR1 LNHDA, CDR2 SQIVND (reference sequence).

The chain couples TRBV28 to TRBJ1-2; 8 bases are a match to TRBD1. V was pared by 3 bases and J by 8 bases, with 23 bases of the junction left unmatched. The CDR3 totals 19 residues. The V gene's germline CDR1 is MDHEN and CDR2 SYDVKM. The CDR3 protein is CASSLEWLGTGGTRRGYTF. In DNA, the CDR3 is TGTGCCAGCAGTTTGGAGTGGTTAGGGACAGGTGGAACAAGGAGGGGCTACACCTTC.